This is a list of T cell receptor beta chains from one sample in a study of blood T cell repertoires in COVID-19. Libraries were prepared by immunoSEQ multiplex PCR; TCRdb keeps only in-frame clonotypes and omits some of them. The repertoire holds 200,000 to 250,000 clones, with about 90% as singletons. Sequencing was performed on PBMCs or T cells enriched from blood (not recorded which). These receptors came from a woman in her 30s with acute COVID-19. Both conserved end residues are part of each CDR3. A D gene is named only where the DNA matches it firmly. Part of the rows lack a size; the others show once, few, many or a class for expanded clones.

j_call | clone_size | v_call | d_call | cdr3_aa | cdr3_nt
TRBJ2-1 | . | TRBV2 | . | CASSGSGVEQFF | TGTGCCAGCAGTGGGTCCGGGGTTGAGCAGTTCTTC
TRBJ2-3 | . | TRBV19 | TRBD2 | CASRPIGTSGSADTQYF | TGTGCCAGTAGACCCATCGGGACTAGCGGGAGTGCAGATACGCAGTATTTT
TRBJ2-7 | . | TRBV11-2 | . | CASSLLPQRPSYEQYF | TGTGCCAGCAGCTTACTCCCCCAGCGGCCTTCCTACGAGCAGTACTTC
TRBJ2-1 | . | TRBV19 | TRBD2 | CASSPGLASQQFF | TGTGCCAGTAGTCCAGGACTAGCCTCTCAGCAGTTCTTC
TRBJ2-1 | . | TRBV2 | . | CASSPTGGSYNEQFF | TGTGCCAGCAGTCCTACAGGCGGTTCCTACAATGAGCAGTTCTTC
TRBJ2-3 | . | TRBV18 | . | CASSPIYRQASTDTQYF | TGTGCCAGCTCACCTATATACCGACAGGCTAGCACAGATACGCAGTATTTT
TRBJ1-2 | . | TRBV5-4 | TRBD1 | CASSSDRHGYTF | TGTGCCAGCAGCTCGGACAGGCATGGCTACACCTTC
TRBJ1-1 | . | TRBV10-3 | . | CAISDSTRATGMGPEAFF | TGTGCCATCAGTGACTCGACGCGGGCCACAGGGATGGGCCCCGAAGCTTTCTTT
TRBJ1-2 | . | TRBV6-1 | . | CASSDRNYGYTF | TGTGCCAGCAGTGATCGGAACTATGGCTACACCTTC
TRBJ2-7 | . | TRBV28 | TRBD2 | CASRGLAGVSRYEQYF | TGTGCCAGCAGGGGACTAGCGGGAGTCTCACGGTACGAGCAGTACTTC
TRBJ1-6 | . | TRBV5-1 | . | CASSLAEDSSPLHF | TGCGCCAGCAGCTTGGCCGAGGACAGCTCACCCCTCCACTTT
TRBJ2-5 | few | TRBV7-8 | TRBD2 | CASSPGLQETQYF | TGTGCCAGCAGCCCGGGACTACAAGAGACCCAGTACTTC
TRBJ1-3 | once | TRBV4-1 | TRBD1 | CASSRGQGTSGNTIYF | TGCGCCAGCAGCCGCGGACAGGGAACCTCTGGAAACACCATATATTTT
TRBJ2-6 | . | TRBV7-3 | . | CASSLGGPRRTGANVLTF | TGTGCCAGCAGCTTAGGTGGGCCCCGAAGAACGGGGGCCAACGTCCTGACTTTC
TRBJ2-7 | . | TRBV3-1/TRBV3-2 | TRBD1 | CASSLQGLPYEQYF | TGTGCCAGCAGCCTACAGGGGCTACCCTACGAGCAGTACTTC
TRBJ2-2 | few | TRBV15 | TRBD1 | CATRPGQGHTGELFF | TGTGCCACCCGGCCGGGACAGGGTCACACCGGGGAGCTGTTTTTT
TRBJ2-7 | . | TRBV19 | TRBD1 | CASSIQAGGYEQYF | TGTGCCAGTAGTATTCAGGCAGGGGGCTACGAGCAGTACTTC
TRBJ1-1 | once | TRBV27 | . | CASYQAGMVEAFF | TGTGCCAGCTATCAGGCTGGAATGGTTGAAGCTTTCTTT
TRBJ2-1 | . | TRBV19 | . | CASSIGGGEQFF | TGTGCCAGTAGTATAGGAGGGGGTGAGCAGTTCTTC
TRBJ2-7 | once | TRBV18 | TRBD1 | CASSPRQGAYEQYF | TGTGCCAGCTCACCGAGACAGGGTGCCTACGAGCAGTACTTC
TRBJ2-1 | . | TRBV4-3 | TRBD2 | CASSQSSGRAYNEQFF | TGCGCCAGCAGCCAATCTAGCGGGAGGGCCTACAATGAGCAGTTCTTC
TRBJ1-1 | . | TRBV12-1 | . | CASSCRDRAFGDTEAFF | TGTGCCAGCAGCTGTCGGGACAGGGCTTTCGGGGACACTGAAGCTTTCTTT
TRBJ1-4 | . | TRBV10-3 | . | CATRQVINEKLFF | TGTGCCACTCGACAGGTTATTAATGAAAAACTGTTTTTT
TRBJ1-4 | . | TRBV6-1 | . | CASSDSPGSPTTNEKLFF | TGTGCCAGCAGTGATAGCCCTGGTTCACCAACAACTAATGAAAAACTGTTTTTT
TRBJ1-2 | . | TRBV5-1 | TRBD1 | CASSSGQPNYGYTF | TGCGCCAGCAGCTCGGGACAGCCGAACTATGGCTACACCTTC
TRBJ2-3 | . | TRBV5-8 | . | CASSLVPEWRADTQYF | TGTGCCAGCAGCTTGGTTCCGGAGTGGCGGGCAGATACGCAGTATTTT
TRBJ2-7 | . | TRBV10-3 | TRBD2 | CAISAGGRYEQYF | TGTGCCATCAGCGCGGGGGGGCGGTACGAGCAGTACTTC
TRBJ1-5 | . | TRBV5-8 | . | CASSPGWRDNQPQHF | TGTGCCAGCAGCCCGGGGTGGAGGGACAATCAGCCCCAGCATTTT
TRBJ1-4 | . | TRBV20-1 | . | CSASTASNEKLFF | TGCAGTGCTAGTACGGCTAGTAATGAAAAACTGTTTTTT
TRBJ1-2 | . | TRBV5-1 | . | CASSLVGDYGYTF | TGCGCCAGCAGCTTGGTAGGGGACTATGGCTACACCTTC
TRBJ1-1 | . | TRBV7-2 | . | CASSWTTGNTEAFF | TGTGCCAGCAGCTGGACTACAGGGAACACTGAAGCTTTCTTT
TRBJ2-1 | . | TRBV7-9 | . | CASSWGRGDEQFF | TGTGCCAGCAGCTGGGGCAGGGGGGATGAGCAGTTCTTC
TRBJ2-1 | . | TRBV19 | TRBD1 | CASRDSLTYNEQFF | TGTGCCAGCCGGGACAGCCTCACCTACAATGAGCAGTTCTTC
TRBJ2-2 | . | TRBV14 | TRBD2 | CASSPGTSRARGMTGELFF | TGTGCCAGCAGCCCGGGGACTAGTCGGGCCCGGGGGATGACCGGGGAGCTGTTTTTT
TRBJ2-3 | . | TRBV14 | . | CASSRLFTDTQYF | TGTGCCAGCAGCCGGCTCTTCACAGATACGCAGTATTTT
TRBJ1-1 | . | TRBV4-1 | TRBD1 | CASSRDFEGAVGVTEAFF | TGCGCCAGCAGCCGTGATTTCGAGGGGGCCGTAGGAGTAACTGAAGCTTTCTTT
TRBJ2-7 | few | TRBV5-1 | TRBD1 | CASDGGQGYEQYF | TGCGCCAGCGATGGGGGACAGGGCTACGAGCAGTACTTC
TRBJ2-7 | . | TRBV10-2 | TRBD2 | CASRQGGPYEQYF | TGCGCCAGCAGGCAGGGAGGGCCCTACGAGCAGTACTTC
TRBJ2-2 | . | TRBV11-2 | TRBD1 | CASSPMGQGTTGELFF | TGTGCCAGCAGCCCCATGGGACAGGGAACCACCGGGGAGCTGTTTTTT
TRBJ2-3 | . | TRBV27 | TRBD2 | CASSQTSRYTDTQYF | TGTGCCAGCAGCCAGACTAGCCGATACACAGATACGCAGTATTTT